This note documents a single T cell receptor (beta chain) sequence. The antigen is not known. This sample was taken from a study of vaccination and CD4 T cells after COVID-19. Study-wide background: Control cultures used a CEFX viral epitope pool, an HIV-1 Nef peptide pool, or no peptide. Whole-study findings and limits: Spike mono-reactivity held for 304 of 307 vaccine-specific clones in convalescent patients. Convalescent patients had a median around 89% of reactive clones appearing only post-vaccination. Relatively few convalescent patients were studied, without early post-infection timepoints.

Treatment in this sample: roughly 11-day PBMC culture with coronavirus spike peptide pools or control peptides (ViraFEST assay). The V gene's germline CDR1 is KGHDR and CDR2 SFDVKD. Trimming took 4 bases from V and 7 from J, leaving 19 bases between them. This CDR3 is built from 16 residues. Once obtained from cultured CD4+ T cells, the DNA was sequenced using the Oncomine TCR Beta short-read assay. TCRdb re-derived calls from the PCR reads in MiXCR, one entry per CDR3 protein. Found here are tens of thousands of distinct CDR3 sequences, about 54% of them singletons; the top ten hold around 2.7%. The receptor's source is a human donor who had recovered from COVID-19. What was sequenced was CD4+ T cells from blood, cultured in vitro. This rearrangement joins TRBV24-1 to TRBJ2-1; D is undetermined. CDR3: CATSDPTAAGQNEQFF. The CDR3 nucleotides read TGTGCCACCAGTGACCCGACCGCGGCTGGGCAAAATGAGCAGTTCTTC.